These 22 T cell receptor beta chains were sequenced from one sample in a study of blood T cell repertoires in COVID-19. Assay: immunoSEQ multiplex PCR; the TCRdb copy retains only in-frame clones and omits some. The sample includes a few hundred thousand clones, about 90% seen only once; the top ten take 0.7% to 0.85%. Sequencing was performed on peripheral blood. The receptors shown here come from a man aged 18 to 29 with COVID-19, enrolled during active disease.

J is TRBJ1-6 and V is TRBV5-8; 7 bases agree with TRBD1. The trim removed 4 bases at V and 4 bases at J, leaving 5 bases unmatched. The CDR3 sequence is 15 residues long. In germline, CDR1 is SGHTS, CDR2 YDEGEE. The CDR3 DNA sequence: TGTGCCAGCAGCAAGGGGACAGTTTATAATTCACCCCTCCACTTT. It yields the protein CASSKGTVYNSPLHF.

This chain uses TRBV10-2 with TRBJ2-1; 9 bases match TRBD2. This CDR3 comprises 15 residues. Trimming cost V 6 bases and J 3 bases; bases outside gene matches: 6. CDR1 and CDR2 (germline): WSHSY, SAAADI. In DNA, the CDR3 is TGCGCCAGCAGCCTACTAGCGGGTGACTACAATGAGCAGTTCTTC. Translation gives CASSLLAGDYNEQFF.

The chain joins TRBV6-1 to TRBJ2-7; maybe TRBD1 (6 bases). Germline V gene data show CDR1 as MNHNS and CDR2 as SASEGT. Deletions cut 3 bases from V and 3 bases from J, with 15 bases between. The CDR3 is made up of 15 amino acids. In DNA, the CDR3 is TGTGCCAGCAGTGAGGGGGCCTCAGACAGCTACGAGCAGTACTTC. Translating it yields CASSEGASDSYEQYF.

The chain is built from TRBV15 and TRBJ2-2, with 7 bases lining up with TRBD1. CDR1 LNHNV and CDR2 YYDKDF come from the germline V gene (reference sequence). Trimming removed 2 bases from V and 7 bases from J; junction bases left unmatched: 10. The CDR3 has 16 amino acids. The CDR3 protein is CATSRSDRALGGELFF. The CDR3 DNA is TGTGCCACCAGCAGATCAGACAGGGCGTTAGGCGGGGAGCTGTTTTTT.

The rearrangement links TRBV9 to TRBJ1-2; 7 bases are shared with TRBD1. Germline lookup yields CDR1 SGDLS and CDR2 YYNGEE. V was clipped by 0 bases and J by 3 bases; unmatched bases: 8. This CDR3 is built from 16 residues. The CDR3 protein is CASSVEGAGAHYGYTF. CDR3 nucleotide sequence: TGTGCCAGCAGCGTAGAGGGGGCAGGGGCACACTATGGCTACACCTTC.

The gene calls are TRBV2 and TRBJ1-2; 7 bases align to TRBD1. This CDR3 comprises 13 residues. CDR1 SNHLY and CDR2 FYNNEI come from the germline V gene. V gave up 8 bases and J gave up 7 bases; unmatched junction bases: 10. The CDR3 region has the DNA TGTGCCAGCCTAATAGGACAGGCGGGTGGCTACACCTTC. It translates to CASLIGQAGGYTF.

This clone has only a few counts. V gene TRBV6-1 combines with J gene TRBJ2-1; TRBD2 agrees at 8 bases. From germline, CDR1 is MNHNS and CDR2 SASEGT. V lost 5 bases and J lost 2; bases outside the gene matches: 2. The CDR3 is 14 residues long. In nucleotides, the CDR3 is TGTGCCAGCAGTATCGGGGGGGCCTACAATGAGCAGTTCTTC. This encodes CASSIGGAYNEQFF.

The J gene is TRBJ2-2, the V gene TRBV7-3, with D possibly TRBD1 on 6 matching bases. The CDR3 spans 15 residues. Trimming pared 5 bases from V and 4 bases from J, leaving 14 bases between. Germline loops: CDR1 SGHTA, CDR2 FQGTGA. Here the CDR3 DNA reads TGTGCCAGCAGCCCCGGGCTAGGGGGCACCGGGGAGCTGTTTTTT. It specifies CASSPGLGGTGELFF. Looking up the rest from reference TRBV7-3 and TRBJ2-2 gives the full variable domain: GAGVSQTPSNKVTEKGKYVELRCDPISGHTALYWYRQSLGQGPEFLIYFQGTGAADDSGLPNDRFFAVRPEGSVSTLKIQRTERGDSAVYLCASSPGLGGTGELFFGEGSRLTVL.

The chain recombines TRBV25-1 with TRBJ2-1; TRBD2 aligns across 7 bases. Germline CDR1 MGHDK, CDR2 SYGVNS. CDR3 length equals 16 residues. J gave up 4 bases and V 3 bases, and 9 bases lay outside the gene matches. The CDR3 DNA sequence: TGTGCCAGCAGTGATGAGGGGCGGGGGAGTTACAATGAGCAGTTCTTC. It codes for CASSDEGRGSYNEQFF.

This sequence joins TRBV2 and TRBJ1-1, with TRBD1 identical over 9 bases. The CDR3 spans 14 residues. Germline assignment: CDR1 SNHLY and CDR2 FYNNEI. V gave up 10 bases and J gave up 3 bases; unmatched junction bases: 9. The CDR3 nucleotides are TGTGCCACAATTAGGACAGGGGCGCACACTGAAGCTTTCTTT. This codes for CATIRTGAHTEAFF.

The chain combines TRBV21-1 with TRBJ1-1. TRBV21-1 is described as a pseudogene. This CDR3 is built from 17 residues. The CDR3 coding sequence is TGTGCCAGCAGCAAAGGGGCGCGGATTGGGAGGAACACTGAAGCTTTCTTT. Translation: CASSKGARIGRNTEAFF.

The V gene is TRBV5-1, the J gene TRBJ1-4; TRBD1 matches 10 bases. J gave up 6 bases and V 4 bases, and 6 bases lay outside the gene matches. Germline V CDR1 and CDR2: SGHRS, YFSETQ. The CDR3 totals 15 residues. CDR3 in DNA: TGCGCCAGCAGCGCATCCGGGACAGGGGATGAAAAACTGTTTTTT. This sequence encodes CASSASGTGDEKLFF.

The chain employs TRBV19 and TRBJ1-1; 7 positions agree with TRBD1. The CDR3 has 15 residues. Germline trimming cut 6 bases from V and 3 bases from J; bases unmatched to any gene: 10. Germline lookup yields CDR1 LNHDA and CDR2 SQIVND (reference sequence). The CDR3 protein is CASSKGAHVYTEAFF. CDR3 nucleotide sequence: TGTGCCAGTAGCAAGGGGGCGCATGTGTACACTGAAGCTTTCTTT.

The J gene is TRBJ2-7, the V gene TRBV5-6; 11 bases align to TRBD2. The CDR3 has 17 amino acids. Germline lookup yields CDR1 SGHDT and CDR2 YYEEEE. The V gene end was trimmed by 0 bases and the J gene end by 0 bases; junction bases not matched to a gene: 5. CDR3 in DNA: TGTGCCAGCAGCTTGGGACTAGCGGGGCTAAGCTCCTACGAGCAGTACTTC. Residues: CASSLGLAGLSSYEQYF.

The chain links TRBV10-2 to TRBJ1-4; perhaps TRBD1 as D (5 bases). CDR1 is WSHSY, CDR2 SAAADI, per germline. Trimming shortened V by 5 bases and J by 6 bases, and 13 bases separated the two germline ends. CDR3 size: 14 residues. The CDR3 here is CASSRAGGYEKLFF. Here the CDR3 DNA reads TGCGCCAGCAGTAGGGCCGGGGGATATGAAAAACTGTTTTTT.

In nucleotides, the CDR3 is TGTGCCACCAAAACACAGGGGACAGATACGCAGTATTTT. Translation gives CATKTQGTDTQYF. The genes are TRBV19 and TRBJ2-3; 7 bases match TRBD1. Losses at the gene ends were 10 bases for V and 3 bases for J; bases not matched to a gene: 7. The CDR3 is made up of 13 amino acids. Germline values: CDR1 LNHDA, CDR2 SQIVND (reference sequence). The variable domain in full, with the rest retrieved from reference TRBV19 and TRBJ2-3, is DGGITQSPKYLFRKEGQNVTLSCEQNLNHDAMYWYRQDPGQGLRLIYYSQIVNDFQKGDIAEGYSVSREKKESFPLTVTSAQKNPTAFYLCATKTQGTDTQYFGPGTRLTVL.

V is TRBV19 and J is TRBJ2-4; TRBD1 is a possible D gene (5 bases). CDR1 and CDR2 (germline): LNHDA, SQIVND (reference sequence). The V gene lost 2 bases and the J gene lost 5 bases, with 10 bases spanning the gap. CDR3 length equals 14 residues. CDR3 sequence: CASSISQGENIQYF. The CDR3 DNA is TGTGCCAGTAGTATATCGCAGGGTGAAAACATTCAGTACTTC.

The chain uses TRBV6-5 and TRBJ1-1, with D perhaps matching TRBD1 (5 bases). The CDR3 runs to 13 residues. The V end lost 5 bases, the J end lost 4 bases, and 11 bases lay between the germline ends. Germline CDR1 and CDR2: MNHEY and SVGAGI. The chain's CDR3 is CASSHRTGTEAFF. CDR3 coding DNA: TGTGCCAGCAGTCACAGGACGGGCACTGAAGCTTTCTTT.

The rearrangement uses TRBV3-1 (or the pseudogene TRBV3-2) and TRBJ2-1; 7 nucleotides align to TRBD2. This CDR3 contains 16 residues. Germline CDR1 is LGHDT and CDR2 is YNNKEL (reference sequence). With 1 base clipped from V and 1 base from J, the junction kept 4 bases outside the gene matches. The CDR3 nucleotides read TGTGCCAGCAGCCAAGGTAGCGGGCGGTCCTACAATGAGCAGTTCTTC. It yields the protein CASSQGSGRSYNEQFF.

The chain is built from TRBV10-1 and TRBJ1-1; TRBD1 matches at 9 bases. The CDR3 is made up of 16 amino acids. The germline V gene has CDR1 WNHNN and CDR2 SYGVQD (reference sequence). The junction had 11 bases not matched to a gene; V was cut back by 4 bases and J by 5 bases. CDR3 region: CASSGTRDRVDTEAFF. The CDR3 DNA reads as TGCGCCAGCAGTGGTACCCGGGACAGGGTTGATACTGAAGCTTTCTTT.

The chain has TRBV5-1 and TRBJ1-4; D is perhaps TRBD1 (6 bases). The CDR3 length is 14 residues. The ends were cut back, 2 bases at V and 6 bases at J, with 11 bases in the middle. Germline CDR1 reads SGHRS; CDR2 reads YFSETQ. CDR3 nucleotide sequence: TGCGCCAGCAGCTTTCAACAGGGAGATGAAAAACTGTTTTTT. It encodes CASSFQQGDEKLFF.

The V call is TRBV9, the J call TRBJ2-2, with 7 bases matching TRBD2. Trimming cost V 3 bases and J 1 base; bases outside gene matches: 6. The CDR3 is 16 amino acids. In germline, CDR1 is SGDLS, CDR2 YYNGEE. The CDR3 spells CASSASGTKNTGELFF. The CDR3 DNA follows: TGTGCCAGCAGCGCCTCCGGGACTAAGAACACCGGGGAGCTGTTTTTT.